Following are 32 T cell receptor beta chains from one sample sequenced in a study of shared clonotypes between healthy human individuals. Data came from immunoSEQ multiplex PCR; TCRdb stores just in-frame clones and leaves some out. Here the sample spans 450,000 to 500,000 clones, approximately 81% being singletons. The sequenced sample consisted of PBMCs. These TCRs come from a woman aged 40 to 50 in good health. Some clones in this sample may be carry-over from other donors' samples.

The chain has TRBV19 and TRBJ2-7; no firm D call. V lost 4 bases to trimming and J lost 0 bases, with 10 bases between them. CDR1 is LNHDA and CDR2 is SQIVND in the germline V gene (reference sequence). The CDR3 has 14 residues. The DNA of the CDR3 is TGTGCCAGTAGTAAGGATAGGTACTCCTACGAGCAGTACTTC. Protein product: CASSKDRYSYEQYF.

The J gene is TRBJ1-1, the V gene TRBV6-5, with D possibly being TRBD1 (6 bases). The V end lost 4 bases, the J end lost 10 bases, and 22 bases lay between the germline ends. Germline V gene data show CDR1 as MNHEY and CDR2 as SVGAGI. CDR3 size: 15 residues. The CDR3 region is CASSWGPLILERAFF. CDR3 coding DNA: TGTGCCAGCAGTTGGGGGCCCCTTATCTTGGAGCGAGCTTTCTTT.

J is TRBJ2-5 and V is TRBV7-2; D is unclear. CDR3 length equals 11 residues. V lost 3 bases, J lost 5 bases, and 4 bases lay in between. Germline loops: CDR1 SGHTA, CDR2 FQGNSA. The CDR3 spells CASSFLETQYF. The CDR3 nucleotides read TGTGCCAGCAGCTTCCTGGAGACCCAGTACTTC.

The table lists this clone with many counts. The CDR3 sequence is CASSEALGQQYF. CDR3 nucleotides: TGTGCCAGCAGTGAAGCGCTCGGACAGCAGTACTTC. The chain combines TRBV2 with TRBJ2-7, with D unclear. This CDR3 is 12 amino acids long. Per the germline V gene, CDR1 is SNHLY and CDR2 is FYNNEI. V lost 0 bases to trimming and J lost 8 bases, with 8 bases between them.

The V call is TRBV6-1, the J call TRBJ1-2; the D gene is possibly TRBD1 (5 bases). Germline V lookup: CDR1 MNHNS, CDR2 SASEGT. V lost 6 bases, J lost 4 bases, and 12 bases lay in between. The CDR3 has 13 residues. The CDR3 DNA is TGTGCCAGCAGGATAACAGGCCTCTATGGCTACACCTTC. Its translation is CASRITGLYGYTF.

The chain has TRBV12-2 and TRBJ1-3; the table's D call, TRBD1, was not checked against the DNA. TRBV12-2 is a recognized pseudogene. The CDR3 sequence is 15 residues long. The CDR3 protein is CASRATGGTGNTIYF. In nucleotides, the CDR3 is TGTGCAAGCCGAGCTACAGGGGGCACTGGAAACACCATATATTTT.

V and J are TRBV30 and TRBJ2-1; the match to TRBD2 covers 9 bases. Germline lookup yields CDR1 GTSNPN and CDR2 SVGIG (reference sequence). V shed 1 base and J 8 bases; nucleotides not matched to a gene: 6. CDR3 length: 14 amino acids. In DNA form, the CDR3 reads TGTGCCTGGAGTGGGCTAGCGGGAAGGTATGAGCAGTTCTTC. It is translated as CAWSGLAGRYEQFF.

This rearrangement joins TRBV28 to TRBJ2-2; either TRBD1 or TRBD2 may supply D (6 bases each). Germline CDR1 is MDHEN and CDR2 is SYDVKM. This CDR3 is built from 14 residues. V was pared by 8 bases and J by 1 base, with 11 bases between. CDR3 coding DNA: TGTGCCAGCGGAGGGGGTCGGAACACCGGGGAGCTGTTTTTT. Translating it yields CASGGGRNTGELFF.

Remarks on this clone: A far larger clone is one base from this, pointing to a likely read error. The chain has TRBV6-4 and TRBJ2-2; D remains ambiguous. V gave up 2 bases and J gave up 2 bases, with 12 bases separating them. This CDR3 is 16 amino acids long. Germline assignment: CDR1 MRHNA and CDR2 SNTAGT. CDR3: CASSDAAESNTGELFF. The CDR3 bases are TGTGCCAGCAGTGACGCGGCGGAGTCCAACACCGGGGAGCTGTTTTTT.

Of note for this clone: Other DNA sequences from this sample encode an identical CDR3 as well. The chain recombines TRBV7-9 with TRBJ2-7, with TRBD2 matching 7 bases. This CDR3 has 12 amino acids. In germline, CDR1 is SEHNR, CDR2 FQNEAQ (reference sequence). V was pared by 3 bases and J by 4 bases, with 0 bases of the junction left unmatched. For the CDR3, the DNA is TGTGCCAGCAGCTTGCGGGGGTACGAGCAGTACTTC. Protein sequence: CASSLRGYEQYF.

The CDR3 DNA reads as TGTGCCAGCAGTCCCGGGAGCTCCTACGAGCAGTACTTC. Residues: CASSPGSSYEQYF. This chain connects TRBV6-1 to TRBJ2-7; tentatively, D is TRBD2 (6 bases). This CDR3 has 13 residues. V gave up 5 bases and J gave up 0 bases, with 8 bases separating them. Germline CDR1 MNHNS, CDR2 SASEGT.

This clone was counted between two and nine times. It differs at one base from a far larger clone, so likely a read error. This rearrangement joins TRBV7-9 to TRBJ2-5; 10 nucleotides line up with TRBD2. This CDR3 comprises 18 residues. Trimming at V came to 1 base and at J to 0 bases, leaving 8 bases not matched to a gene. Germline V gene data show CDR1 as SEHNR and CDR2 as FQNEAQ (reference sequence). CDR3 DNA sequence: TGTGCCAGCAGCTTAGGTAGATTTGGACTAGCGGACCAAGAGACCCAGTACTTC. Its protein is CASSLGRFGLADQETQYF.

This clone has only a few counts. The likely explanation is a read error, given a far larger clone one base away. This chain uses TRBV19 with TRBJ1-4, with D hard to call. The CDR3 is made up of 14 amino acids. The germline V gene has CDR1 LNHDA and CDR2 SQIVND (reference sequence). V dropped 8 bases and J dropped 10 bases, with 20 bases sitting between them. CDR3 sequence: CASAARGEFGKLFF. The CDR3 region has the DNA TGTGCCAGTGCCGCTCGGGGAGAGTTCGGAAAACTGTTTTTT.

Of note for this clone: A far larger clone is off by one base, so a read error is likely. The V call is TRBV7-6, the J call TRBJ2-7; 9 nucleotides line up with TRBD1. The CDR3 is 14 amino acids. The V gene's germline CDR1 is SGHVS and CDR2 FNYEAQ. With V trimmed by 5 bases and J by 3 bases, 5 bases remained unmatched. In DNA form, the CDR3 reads TGTGCCAGCAGCATAGGGACAGGGAGCTACGAGCAGTACTTC. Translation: CASSIGTGSYEQYF.

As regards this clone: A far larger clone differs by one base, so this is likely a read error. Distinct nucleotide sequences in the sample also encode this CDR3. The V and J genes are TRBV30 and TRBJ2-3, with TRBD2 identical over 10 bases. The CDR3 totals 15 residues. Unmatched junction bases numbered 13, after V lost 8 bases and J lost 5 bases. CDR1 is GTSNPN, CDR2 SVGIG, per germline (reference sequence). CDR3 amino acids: CARGGSGRAVDTQYF. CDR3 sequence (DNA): TGTGCCCGTGGAGGGAGCGGGAGGGCAGTAGATACGCAGTATTTT.

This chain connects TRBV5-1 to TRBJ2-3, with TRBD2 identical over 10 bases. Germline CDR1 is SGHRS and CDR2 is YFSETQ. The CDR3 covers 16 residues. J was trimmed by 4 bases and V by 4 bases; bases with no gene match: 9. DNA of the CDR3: TGCGCCAGCAGCCATGTAGCGGGAGGAGACTCAGATACGCAGTATTTT. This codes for CASSHVAGGDSDTQYF. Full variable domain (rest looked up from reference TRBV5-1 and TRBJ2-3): KAGVTQTPRYLIKTRGQQVTLSCSPISGHRSVSWYQQTPGQGLQFLFEYFSETQRNKGNFPGRFSGRQFSNSRSEMNVSTLELGDSALYLCASSHVAGGDSDTQYFGPGTRLTVL.

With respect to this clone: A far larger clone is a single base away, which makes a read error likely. CDR3: CDSSFGTSGSFSYEQYF. The CDR3 DNA sequence: TGTGACAGCAGTTTCGGGACTAGCGGGAGTTTTTCCTACGAGCAGTACTTC. This chain uses TRBV28 with TRBJ2-7, with TRBD2 identical over 14 bases. The CDR3 spans 17 residues. Per the germline V gene, CDR1 is MDHEN and CDR2 is SYDVKM.

CDR3 amino acids: CASSAGGGDTQYF. As DNA, the CDR3 is TGCGCCAGCAGCGCGGGAGGGGGTGATACGCAGTATTTT. V gene TRBV4-1 combines with J gene TRBJ2-3; 9 positions agree with TRBD2. V gave up 5 bases and J gave up 6 bases; unmatched junction bases: 3. This CDR3 has 13 residues. Looked up from germline, CDR1 is MGHRA and CDR2 is YSYEKL.

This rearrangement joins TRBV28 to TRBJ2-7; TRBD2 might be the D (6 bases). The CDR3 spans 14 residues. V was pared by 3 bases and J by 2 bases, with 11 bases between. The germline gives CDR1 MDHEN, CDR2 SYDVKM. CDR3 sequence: CASSFQRATYEQYF. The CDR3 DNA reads TGTGCCAGCAGTTTTCAGCGGGCCACCTACGAGCAGTACTTC. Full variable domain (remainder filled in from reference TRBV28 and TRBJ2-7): DVKVTQSSRYLVKRTGEKVFLECVQDMDHENMFWYRQDPGLGLRLIYFSYDVKMKEKGDIPEGYSVSREKKERFSLILESASTNQTSMYLCASSFQRATYEQYFGPGTRLTVT.

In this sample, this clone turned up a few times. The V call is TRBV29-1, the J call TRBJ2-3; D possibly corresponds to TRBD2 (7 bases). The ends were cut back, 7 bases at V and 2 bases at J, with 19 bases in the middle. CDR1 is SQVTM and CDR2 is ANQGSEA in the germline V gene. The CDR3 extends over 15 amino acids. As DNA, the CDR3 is TGCAGCGAGACCAAGGGGGGAGGGTACACAGATACGCAGTATTTT. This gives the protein CSETKGGGYTDTQYF.

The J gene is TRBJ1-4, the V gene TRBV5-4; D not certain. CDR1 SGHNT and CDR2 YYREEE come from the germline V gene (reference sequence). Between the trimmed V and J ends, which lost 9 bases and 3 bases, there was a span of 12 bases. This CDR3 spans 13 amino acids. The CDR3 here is CATRTASNEKLFF. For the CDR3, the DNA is TGTGCCACCCGAACAGCCTCTAATGAAAAACTGTTTTTT.

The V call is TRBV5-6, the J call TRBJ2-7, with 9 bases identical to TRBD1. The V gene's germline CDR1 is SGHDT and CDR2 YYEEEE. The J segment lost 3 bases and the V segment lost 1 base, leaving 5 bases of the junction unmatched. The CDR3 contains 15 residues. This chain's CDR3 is CASSLIWTGDYEQYF. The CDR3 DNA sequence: TGTGCCAGCAGCTTGATATGGACAGGGGACTACGAGCAGTACTTC. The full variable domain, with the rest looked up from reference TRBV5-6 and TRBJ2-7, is DAGVTQSPTHLIKTRGQQVTLRCSPKSGHDTVSWYQQALGQGPQFIFQYYEEEERQRGNFPDRFSGHQFPNYSSELNVNALLLGDSALYLCASSLIWTGDYEQYFGPGTRLTVT.

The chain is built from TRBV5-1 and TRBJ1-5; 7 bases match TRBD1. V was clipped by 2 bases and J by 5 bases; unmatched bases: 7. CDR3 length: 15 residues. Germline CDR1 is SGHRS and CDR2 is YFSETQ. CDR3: CASSFQGGTDQPQHF. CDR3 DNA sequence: TGCGCCAGCAGCTTCCAGGGGGGGACCGATCAGCCCCAGCATTTT.

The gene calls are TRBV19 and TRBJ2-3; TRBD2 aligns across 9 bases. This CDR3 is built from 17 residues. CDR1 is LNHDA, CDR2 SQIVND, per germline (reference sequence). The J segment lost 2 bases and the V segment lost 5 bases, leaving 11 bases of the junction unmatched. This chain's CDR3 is CASSAAEASGTTDTQYF. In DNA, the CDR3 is TGTGCCAGTAGTGCTGCGGAGGCTAGCGGGACCACAGATACGCAGTATTTT.

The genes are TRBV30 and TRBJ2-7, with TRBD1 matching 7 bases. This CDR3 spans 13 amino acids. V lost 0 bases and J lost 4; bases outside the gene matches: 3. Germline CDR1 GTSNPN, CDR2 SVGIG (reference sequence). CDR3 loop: CAWSVDRLYEQYF. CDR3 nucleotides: TGTGCCTGGAGTGTGGACAGGTTATACGAGCAGTACTTC.

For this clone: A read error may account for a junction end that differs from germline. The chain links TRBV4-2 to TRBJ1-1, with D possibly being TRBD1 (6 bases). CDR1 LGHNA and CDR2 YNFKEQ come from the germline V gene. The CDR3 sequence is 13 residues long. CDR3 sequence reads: CASSHQDRPPVTF. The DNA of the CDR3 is TGTGCCAGCAGCCACCAAGACAGGCCCCCCGTCACCTTT.

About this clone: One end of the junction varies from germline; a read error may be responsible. The CDR3 DNA is TGTGCTAGCAGCTCAAGCCAGGGGGGGGAGCAGTACTTC. Encoded protein: CASSSSQGGEQYF. V and J are TRBV7-7 and TRBJ2-7, with D tentatively TRBD1 or TRBD2 (7 bases each). This CDR3 has 13 amino acids. Germline V gives CDR1 SSHAT, CDR2 FNYEAQ (reference sequence).

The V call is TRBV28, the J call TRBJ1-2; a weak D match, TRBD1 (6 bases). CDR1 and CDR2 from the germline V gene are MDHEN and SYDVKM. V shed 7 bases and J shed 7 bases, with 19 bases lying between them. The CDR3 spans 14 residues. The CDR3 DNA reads TGTGCCAGCAAGTCCCCGGTGGGGGCTCGTGGCTACACCTTC. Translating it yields CASKSPVGARGYTF.

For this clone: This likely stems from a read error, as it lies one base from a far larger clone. CDR3 DNA sequence: TGTGCCAGCTCACCAGAGACGGGCTCCTACGAGCAGCACTTC. Amino acid sequence: CASSPETGSYEQHF. The rearrangement uses TRBV18 and TRBJ2-7, with no clear D. The CDR3 runs to 14 residues. In germline, CDR1 is KGHSH, CDR2 LQKENI.

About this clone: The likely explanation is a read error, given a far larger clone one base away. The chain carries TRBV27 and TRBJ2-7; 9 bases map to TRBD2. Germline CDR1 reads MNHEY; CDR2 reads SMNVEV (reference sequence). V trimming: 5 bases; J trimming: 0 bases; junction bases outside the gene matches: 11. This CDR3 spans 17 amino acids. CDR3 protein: CASSGWTGGRDSYEQYF. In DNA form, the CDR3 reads TGTGCCAGCAGTGGGTGGACTGGCGGGAGGGACTCCTACGAGCAGTACTTC.

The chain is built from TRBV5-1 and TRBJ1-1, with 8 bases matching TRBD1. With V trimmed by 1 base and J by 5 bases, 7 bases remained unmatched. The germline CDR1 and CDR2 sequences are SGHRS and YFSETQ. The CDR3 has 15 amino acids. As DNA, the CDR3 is TGCGCCAGCAGCTTGTACGGACAGGGCGAGACTGAAGCTTTCTTT. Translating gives CASSLYGQGETEAFF.

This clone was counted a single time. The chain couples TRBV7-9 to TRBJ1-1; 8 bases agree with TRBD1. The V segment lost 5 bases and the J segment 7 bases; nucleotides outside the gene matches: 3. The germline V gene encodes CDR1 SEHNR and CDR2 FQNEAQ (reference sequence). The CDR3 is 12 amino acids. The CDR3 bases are TGTGCCAGCAGCCCCGGACAGGGTGAAGCTTTCTTT. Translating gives CASSPGQGEAFF.